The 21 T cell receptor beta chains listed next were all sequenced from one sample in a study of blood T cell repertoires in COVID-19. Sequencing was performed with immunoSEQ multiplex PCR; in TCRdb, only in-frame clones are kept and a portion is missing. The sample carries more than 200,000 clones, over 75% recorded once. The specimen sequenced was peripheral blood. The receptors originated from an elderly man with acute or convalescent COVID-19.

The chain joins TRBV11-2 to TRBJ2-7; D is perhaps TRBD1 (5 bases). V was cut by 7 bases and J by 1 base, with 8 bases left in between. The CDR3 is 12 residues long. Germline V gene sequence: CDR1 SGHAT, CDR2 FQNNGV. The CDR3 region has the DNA TGTGCCAGCACTCACAGGTCCTACGAGCAGTACTTC. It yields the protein CASTHRSYEQYF. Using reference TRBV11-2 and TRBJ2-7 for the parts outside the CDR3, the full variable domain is EAGVAQSPRYKIIEKRQSVAFWCNPISGHATLYWYQQILGQGPKLLIQFQNNGVVDDSQLPKDRFSAERLKGVDSTLKIQPAKLEDSAVYLCASTHRSYEQYFGPGTRLTVT.

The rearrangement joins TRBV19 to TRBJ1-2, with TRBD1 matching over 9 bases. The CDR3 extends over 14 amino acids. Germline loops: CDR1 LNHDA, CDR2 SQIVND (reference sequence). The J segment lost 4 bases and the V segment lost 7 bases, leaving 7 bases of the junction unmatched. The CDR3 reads CASNRDRDVYGYTF. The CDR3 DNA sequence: TGTGCCAGTAACCGGGACAGGGATGTCTATGGCTACACCTTC.

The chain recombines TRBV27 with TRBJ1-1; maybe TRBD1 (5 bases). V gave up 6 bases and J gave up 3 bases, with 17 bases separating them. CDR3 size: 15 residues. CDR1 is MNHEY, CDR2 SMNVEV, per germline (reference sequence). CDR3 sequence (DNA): TGTGCCAGCAGCCCTAGGAGGGGCGGCTACACTGAAGCTTTCTTT. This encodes CASSPRRGGYTEAFF.

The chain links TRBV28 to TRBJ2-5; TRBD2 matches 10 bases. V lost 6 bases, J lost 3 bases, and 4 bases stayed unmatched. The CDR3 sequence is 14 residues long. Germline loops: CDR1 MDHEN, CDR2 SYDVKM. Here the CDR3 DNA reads TGTGCCAGCAGCCCGCTAGCGGGGGAAGAGACCCAGTACTTC. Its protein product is CASSPLAGEETQYF. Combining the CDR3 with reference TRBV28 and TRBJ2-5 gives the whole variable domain DVKVTQSSRYLVKRTGEKVFLECVQDMDHENMFWYRQDPGLGLRLIYFSYDVKMKEKGDIPEGYSVSREKKERFSLILESASTNQTSMYLCASSPLAGEETQYFGPGTRLLVL.

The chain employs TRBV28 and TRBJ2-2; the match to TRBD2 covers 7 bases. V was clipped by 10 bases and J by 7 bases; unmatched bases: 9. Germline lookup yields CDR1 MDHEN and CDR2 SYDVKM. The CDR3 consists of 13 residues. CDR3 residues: CAIGGSRGGELFF. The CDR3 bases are TGTGCCATTGGCGGGAGTAGGGGCGGGGAGCTGTTTTTT. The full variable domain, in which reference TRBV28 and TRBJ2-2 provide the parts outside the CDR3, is DVKVTQSSRYLVKRTGEKVFLECVQDMDHENMFWYRQDPGLGLRLIYFSYDVKMKEKGDIPEGYSVSREKKERFSLILESASTNQTSMYLCAIGGSRGGELFFGEGSRLTVL.

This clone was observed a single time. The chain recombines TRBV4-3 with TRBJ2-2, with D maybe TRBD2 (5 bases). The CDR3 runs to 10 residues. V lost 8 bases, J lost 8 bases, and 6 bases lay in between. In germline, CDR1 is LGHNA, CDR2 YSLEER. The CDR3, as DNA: TGCGCCAGCGGGGAGGGGGAGCTGTTTTTT. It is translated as CASGEGELFF.

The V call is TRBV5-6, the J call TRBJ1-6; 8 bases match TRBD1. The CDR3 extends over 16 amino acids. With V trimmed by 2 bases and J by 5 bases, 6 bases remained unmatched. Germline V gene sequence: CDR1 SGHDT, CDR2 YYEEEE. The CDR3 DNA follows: TGTGCCAGCAGCTTCGGCAGGGGGCAAAATAATTCACCCCTCCACTTT. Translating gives CASSFGRGQNNSPLHF.

The CDR3 sequence is CASRRTTGDTQYF. The DNA of the CDR3 is TGTGCCAGCAGACGGACTACTGGGGATACGCAGTATTTT. The chain joins TRBV7-8 to TRBJ2-3; weak D call: TRBD2 (6 bases). This CDR3 comprises 13 residues. V lost 6 bases and J lost 6, with 13 bases in between. Germline V CDR1 and CDR2: SGHVS, FQNEAQ. The full variable domain, completed using reference TRBV7-8 and TRBJ2-3, is GAGVSQSPRYKVAKRGQDVALRCDPISGHVSLFWYQQALGQGPEFLTYFQNEAQLDKSGLPSDRFFAERPEGSVSTLKIQRTQQEDSAVYLCASRRTTGDTQYFGPGTRLTVL.

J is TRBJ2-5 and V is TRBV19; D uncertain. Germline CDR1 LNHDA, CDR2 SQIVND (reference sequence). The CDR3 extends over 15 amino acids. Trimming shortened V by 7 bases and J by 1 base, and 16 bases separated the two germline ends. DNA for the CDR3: TGTGCCAGTAAAGTGAGGCCCGTGGCCCAAGAGACCCAGTACTTC. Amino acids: CASKVRPVAQETQYF.

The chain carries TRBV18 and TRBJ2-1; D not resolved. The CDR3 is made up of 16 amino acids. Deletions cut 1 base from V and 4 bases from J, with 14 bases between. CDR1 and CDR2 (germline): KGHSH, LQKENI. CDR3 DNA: TGTGCCAGCTCACCACGCGGTCCGCCAGAATACAATGAGCAGTTCTTC. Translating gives CASSPRGPPEYNEQFF.

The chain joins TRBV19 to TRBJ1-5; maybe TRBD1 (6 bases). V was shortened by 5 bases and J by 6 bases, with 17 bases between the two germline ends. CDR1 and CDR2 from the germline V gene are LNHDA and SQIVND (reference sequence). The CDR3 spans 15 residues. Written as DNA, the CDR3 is TGTGCCAGTAGTGATAGGGGGTCTACCCGTCAGCCCCAGCATTTT. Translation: CASSDRGSTRQPQHF.

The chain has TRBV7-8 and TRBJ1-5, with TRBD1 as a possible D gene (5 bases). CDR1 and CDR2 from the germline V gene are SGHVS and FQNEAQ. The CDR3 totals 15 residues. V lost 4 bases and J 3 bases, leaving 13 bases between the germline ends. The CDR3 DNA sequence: TGTGCCAGCAGCTACACGGAGGGACTCAATCAGCCCCAGCATTTT. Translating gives CASSYTEGLNQPQHF.

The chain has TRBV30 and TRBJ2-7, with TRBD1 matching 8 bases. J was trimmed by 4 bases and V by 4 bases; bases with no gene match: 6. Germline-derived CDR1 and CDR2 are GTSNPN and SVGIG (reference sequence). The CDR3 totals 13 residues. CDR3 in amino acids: CAWKRDRRYEQYF. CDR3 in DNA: TGTGCCTGGAAGAGGGACAGGCGGTACGAGCAGTACTTC.

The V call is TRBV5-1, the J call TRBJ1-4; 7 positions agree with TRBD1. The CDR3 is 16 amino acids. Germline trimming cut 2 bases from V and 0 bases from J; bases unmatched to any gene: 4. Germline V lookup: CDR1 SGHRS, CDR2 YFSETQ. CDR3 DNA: TGCGCCAGCAGCTTTGGGACAGTCACAACTAATGAAAAACTGTTTTTT. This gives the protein CASSFGTVTTNEKLFF. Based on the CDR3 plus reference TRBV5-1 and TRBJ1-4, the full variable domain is KAGVTQTPRYLIKTRGQQVTLSCSPISGHRSVSWYQQTPGQGLQFLFEYFSETQRNKGNFPGRFSGRQFSNSRSEMNVSTLELGDSALYLCASSFGTVTTNEKLFFGSGTQLSVL.

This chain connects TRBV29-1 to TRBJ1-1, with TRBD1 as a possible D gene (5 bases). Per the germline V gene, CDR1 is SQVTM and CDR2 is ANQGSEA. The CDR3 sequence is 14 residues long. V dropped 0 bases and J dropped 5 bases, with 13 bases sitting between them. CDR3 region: CSVEEGQGYTEAFF. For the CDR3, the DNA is TGCAGCGTTGAAGAGGGGCAAGGCTATACTGAAGCTTTCTTT.

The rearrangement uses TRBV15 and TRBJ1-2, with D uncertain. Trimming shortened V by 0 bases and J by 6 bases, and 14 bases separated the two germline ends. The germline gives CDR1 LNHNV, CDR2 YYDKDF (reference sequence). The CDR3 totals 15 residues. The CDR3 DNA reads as TGTGCCACCAGCAGAGATCTTGGAGGGTCGGATGGCTACACCTTC. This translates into CATSRDLGGSDGYTF.

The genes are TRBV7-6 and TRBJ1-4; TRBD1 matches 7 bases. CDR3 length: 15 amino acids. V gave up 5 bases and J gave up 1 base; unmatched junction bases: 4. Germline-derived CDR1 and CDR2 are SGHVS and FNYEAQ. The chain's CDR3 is CASSQGERTNEKLFF. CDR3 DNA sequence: TGTGCCAGCAGCCAGGGGGAAAGAACTAATGAAAAACTGTTTTTT. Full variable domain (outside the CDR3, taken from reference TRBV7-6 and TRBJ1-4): GAGVSQSPRYKVTKRGQDVALRCDPISGHVSLYWYRQALGQGPEFLTYFNYEAQQDKSGLPNDRFSAERPEGSISTLTIQRTEQRDSAMYRCASSQGERTNEKLFFGSGTQLSVL.

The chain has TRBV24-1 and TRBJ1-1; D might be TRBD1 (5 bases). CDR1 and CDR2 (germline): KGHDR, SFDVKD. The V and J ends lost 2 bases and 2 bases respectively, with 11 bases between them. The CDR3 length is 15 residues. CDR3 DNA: TGTGCCACCAGTGATTCTGGGGCTGGAAACACTGAAGCTTTCTTT. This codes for CATSDSGAGNTEAFF.

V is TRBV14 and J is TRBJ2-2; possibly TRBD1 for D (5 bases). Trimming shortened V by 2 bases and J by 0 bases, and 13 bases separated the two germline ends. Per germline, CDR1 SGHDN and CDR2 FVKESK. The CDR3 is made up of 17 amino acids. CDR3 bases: TGTGCCAGCAGCCAAACCCAGACAGCCGCGAACACCGGGGAGCTGTTTTTT. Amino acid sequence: CASSQTQTAANTGELFF.

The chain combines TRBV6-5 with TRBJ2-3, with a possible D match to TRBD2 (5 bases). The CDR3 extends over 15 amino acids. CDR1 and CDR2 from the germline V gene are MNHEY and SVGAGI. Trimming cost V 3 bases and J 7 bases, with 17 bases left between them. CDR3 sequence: CASSYPGVWSNTQYF. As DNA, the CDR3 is TGTGCCAGCAGTTATCCCGGGGTCTGGTCGAATACGCAGTATTTT.

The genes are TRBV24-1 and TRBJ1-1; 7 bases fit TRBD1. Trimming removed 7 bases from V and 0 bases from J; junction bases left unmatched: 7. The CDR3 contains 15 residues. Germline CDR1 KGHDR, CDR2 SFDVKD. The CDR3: CATRVGTDMNTEAFF. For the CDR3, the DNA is TGTGCCACCAGGGTCGGGACAGACATGAACACTGAAGCTTTCTTT.